This T cell receptor (beta chain) was captured in a study of cytomegalovirus exposure and HLA in healthy donors. Whole-study findings and limits: Relative to equally common others, HLA-associated TCR beta chains showed greater clonal expansion in a later analysis.

The PCR used 60 Vbeta and 13 Jbeta primers. Clones were sequenced by immunoSEQ multiplex PCR, and TCRdb holds only the in-frame ones, with some missing. Of roughly 280,000 clones in the sample, approximately 70% were seen once. In the case of this clone: Its antigen is undetermined.

The receptor was derived from a female donor in good health and CMV-seronegative. What was sequenced was PBMCs.

The CDR3 loop is CATSLGVGETQYF. Written as DNA, the CDR3 is TGTGCCACCAGCTTAGGGGTAGGAGAGACCCAGTACTTC. The rearrangement uses TRBV15 and TRBJ2-5; D may be TRBD1 (5 bases). Trimming removed 5 bases from V and 4 bases from J, with 11 bases in between. CDR1 LNHNV and CDR2 YYDKDF come from the germline V gene (reference sequence). The CDR3 has 13 amino acids.